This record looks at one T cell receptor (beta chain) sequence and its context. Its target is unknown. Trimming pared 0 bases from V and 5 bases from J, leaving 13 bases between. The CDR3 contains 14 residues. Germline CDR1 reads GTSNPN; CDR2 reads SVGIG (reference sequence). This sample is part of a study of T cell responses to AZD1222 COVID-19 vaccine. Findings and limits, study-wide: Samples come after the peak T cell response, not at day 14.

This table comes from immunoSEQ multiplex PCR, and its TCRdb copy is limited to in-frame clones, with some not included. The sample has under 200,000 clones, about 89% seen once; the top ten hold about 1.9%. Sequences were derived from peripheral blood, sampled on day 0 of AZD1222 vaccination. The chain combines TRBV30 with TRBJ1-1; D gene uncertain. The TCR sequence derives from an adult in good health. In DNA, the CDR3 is TGTGCCTGGAGTGTACTCCCGGGTCGGACTGAAGCTTTCTTT. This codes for CAWSVLPGRTEAFF. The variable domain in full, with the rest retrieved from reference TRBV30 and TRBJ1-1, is SQTIHQWPATLVQPVGSPLSLECTVEGTSNPNLYWYRQAAGRGLQLLFYSVGIGQISSEVPQNLSASRPQDRQFILSSKKLLLSDSGFYLCAWSVLPGRTEAFFGQGTRLTVV.